The 20 T cell receptor beta chains presented below share a single source sample, sequenced in a study of shared clonotypes between healthy human individuals. The assay was immunoSEQ multiplex PCR, and TCRdb's table has in-frame clones only and misses some. The table has approximately 1.4 million clones, 95% to 99% seen once. The sequenced sample was naive CD4+ T cells sorted from blood. Sample subset: CD45RA+ positively selected. These receptors were obtained from a man aged 25 to 40 in good health.

Note on this clone: This same CDR3 is encoded by further DNA sequences in the sample. This chain links TRBV18 with TRBJ1-5; D gene unclear. Germline loops: CDR1 KGHSH, CDR2 LQKENI. Trimming stripped 6 bases from V and 5 bases from J, with 8 bases between. The CDR3 is 12 amino acids. The CDR3 DNA follows: TGTGCCAGCTCTCCAGGAGATCAGCCCCAGCATTTT. The encoded protein is CASSPGDQPQHF.

In its sample, this clone was seen once. V is TRBV7-2 and J is TRBJ2-1; TRBD2 matches at 9 bases. Germline CDR1 is SGHTA and CDR2 is FQGNSA. The CDR3 is made up of 16 amino acids. The V segment lost 2 bases and the J segment 2 bases; nucleotides outside the gene matches: 4. The CDR3 sequence is CASSLRVAGAYNEQFF. CDR3 coding DNA: TGTGCCAGCAGCTTAAGGGTAGCGGGGGCCTACAATGAGCAGTTCTTC.

The chain is built from TRBV18 and TRBJ1-1; D gene ambiguous. V was shortened by 5 bases and J by 5 bases, with 18 bases between the two germline ends. Germline V gene data show CDR1 as KGHSH and CDR2 as LQKENI. The CDR3 consists of 15 residues. This CDR3 is CASSTLDLDRTEAFF. CDR3 DNA: TGTGCCAGCTCAACCCTGGACTTAGATAGAACTGAAGCTTTCTTT. The variable domain in full, completed from reference TRBV18 and TRBJ1-1, reads NAGVMQNPRHLVRRRGQEARLRCSPMKGHSHVYWYRQLPEEGLKFMVYLQKENIIDESGMPKERFSAEFPKEGPSILRIQQVVRGDSAAYFCASSTLDLDRTEAFFGQGTRLTVV.

The chain carries TRBV5-1 and TRBJ1-2; no definite D call. Germline V gene sequence: CDR1 SGHRS, CDR2 YFSETQ. Trimming left V 0 bases short and J 8 bases short, with 11 bases between. The CDR3 has 13 residues. CDR3 sequence reads: CASSLAAAEGYTF. CDR3 DNA sequence: TGCGCCAGCAGCTTGGCGGCGGCGGAGGGCTACACCTTC.

V is TRBV5-4 and J is TRBJ2-3, with D possibly matching TRBD2 (6 bases). Germline CDR1 reads SGHNT; CDR2 reads YYREEE (reference sequence). V was clipped by 0 bases and J by 4 bases, with 18 bases between them. CDR3 size: 17 residues. CDR3 bases: TGTGCCAGCAGCTTGGGGGGCGTTTCGGGGGAGCCAGATACGCAGTATTTT. This gives the protein CASSLGGVSGEPDTQYF.

This clone was seen only once. The chain combines TRBV5-1 with TRBJ2-3; possible D gene TRBD2, 6 bases. Germline CDR1 SGHRS, CDR2 YFSETQ. Deletions cut 1 base from V and 0 bases from J, with 12 bases between. This CDR3 is built from 16 residues. The CDR3 sequence: CASSLWGSGSTDTQYF. For the CDR3, the DNA is TGCGCCAGCAGCTTGTGGGGGAGCGGGAGCACAGATACGCAGTATTTT.

V is TRBV14 and J is TRBJ2-7, with TRBD2 matching 12 bases. The CDR3 contains 17 residues. The germline gives CDR1 SGHDN, CDR2 FVKESK. The V gene end was trimmed by 1 base and the J gene end by 11 bases; junction bases not matched to a gene: 15. CDR3 sequence: CASSQASFGLAGLREYF. CDR3 coding DNA: TGTGCCAGCAGCCAAGCCTCTTTCGGACTAGCGGGACTCCGTGAGTACTTC. Variable domain in full (rest from reference TRBV14 and TRBJ2-7): EAGVTQFPSHSVIEKGQTVTLRCDPISGHDNLYWYRRVMGKEIKFLLHFVKESKQDESGMPNNRFLAERTGGTYSTLKVQPAELEDSGVYFCASSQASFGLAGLREYFGPGTRLTVT.

This clone was counted a single time. CDR3 amino acids: CASSLRTNQPQHF. CDR3 DNA sequence: TGTGCCAGCAGCCTCCGGACCAATCAGCCCCAGCATTTT. The chain couples TRBV7-9 to TRBJ1-5; D call uncertain. V lost 5 bases and J 3 bases, leaving 8 bases between the germline ends. The CDR3 runs to 13 residues. Germline V lookup: CDR1 SEHNR, CDR2 FQNEAQ (reference sequence).

With respect to this clone: Different DNA sequences within this sample yield the same CDR3. V and J are TRBV5-1 and TRBJ2-5; D not resolved. Deletions cut 4 bases from V and 3 bases from J, with 10 bases between. This CDR3 is 13 amino acids long. Per germline, CDR1 SGHRS and CDR2 YFSETQ. CDR3 DNA sequence: TGCGCCAGCAGCCGGCCAGGTGAAGAGACCCAGTACTTC. This codes for CASSRPGEETQYF.

The CDR3: CASRKQDRLYEQYF. The CDR3 DNA reads as TGTGCCAGCAGGAAACAAGACAGGCTCTACGAGCAGTACTTC. The chain employs TRBV11-2 and TRBJ2-7, with a tentative D call TRBD1 (6 bases). CDR3 length: 14 residues. Looked up from germline, CDR1 is SGHAT and CDR2 is FQNNGV. The germline V and J ends were trimmed by 6 bases and 3 bases, with 15 bases remaining between them.

The chain has TRBV7-2 and TRBJ1-1; D is undetermined. With 6 bases removed from V and 2 bases from J, the gap between germline ends came to 4 bases. The V gene's germline CDR1 is SGHTA and CDR2 FQGNSA. The length of the CDR3 is 11 residues. DNA of the CDR3: TGTGCCAGCAGGTATAACACTGAAGCTTTCTTT. It yields the protein CASRYNTEAFF.

The chain links TRBV11-3 to TRBJ2-2, with D possibly being TRBD1 (6 bases). CDR1 is SGHNT, CDR2 YENEEA, per germline. This CDR3 is built from 14 residues. The germline V and J ends were trimmed by 3 bases and 3 bases, with 8 bases remaining between them. Written as DNA, the CDR3 is TGTGCCAGCAGCTTTCAGGGGCACACCGGGGAGCTGTTTTTT. It encodes CASSFQGHTGELFF.

J is TRBJ1-2 and V is TRBV15; 8 nucleotides align to TRBD1. The CDR3 totals 16 residues. Germline values: CDR1 LNHNV, CDR2 YYDKDF (reference sequence). J lost 2 bases, V lost 1 base, and 6 bases had no gene match. The CDR3 DNA reads TGTGCCACCAGCAGAGCGGAATACAGGGGGAACTATGGCTACACCTTC. Translating gives CATSRAEYRGNYGYTF.

This chain uses TRBV18 with TRBJ2-1, with 7 bases aligning to TRBD1. The CDR3 totals 16 residues. Germline CDR1 KGHSH, CDR2 LQKENI. With V trimmed by 2 bases and J by 6 bases, 10 bases remained unmatched. The DNA of the CDR3 is TGTGCCAGCTCACCATGGACAGGAGATTTAGTCAATGAGCAGTTCTTC. Its protein is CASSPWTGDLVNEQFF.

V gene TRBV29-1 combines with J gene TRBJ2-7; D may be TRBD1 (6 bases). V lost 1 base to trimming and J lost 0 bases, with 16 bases between them. CDR1 and CDR2 (germline): SQVTM, ANQGSEA. This CDR3 region has 16 residues. CDR3: CSVEGDRTASSYEQYF. As DNA, the CDR3 is TGCAGCGTTGAAGGTGATCGGACAGCGAGCTCCTACGAGCAGTACTTC.

The chain uses TRBV30 and TRBJ2-1; TRBD1 might be the D (6 bases). The CDR3 extends over 16 amino acids. V was cut by 3 bases and J by 6 bases, with 21 bases left in between. The germline V gene has CDR1 GTSNPN and CDR2 SVGIG (reference sequence). The CDR3 region is CAWSLLAGVGINEQFF. CDR3 coding DNA: TGTGCCTGGAGCCTACTCGCAGGGGTGGGTATCAATGAGCAGTTCTTC.

The V call is TRBV2, the J call TRBJ1-2; 8 bases match TRBD1. CDR1 SNHLY and CDR2 FYNNEI come from the germline V gene. The CDR3 consists of 11 residues. The V and J ends lost 8 bases and 8 bases, in that order; junction bases with no gene match: 4. This CDR3 reads CASDRGRGYTF. DNA for the CDR3: TGTGCCAGCGACAGGGGAAGAGGCTACACCTTC.

The rearrangement links TRBV7-2 to TRBJ2-1; D not resolved. The germline V gene encodes CDR1 SGHTA and CDR2 FQGNSA. The V and J ends lost 8 bases and 2 bases respectively, with 13 bases between them. This CDR3 is built from 14 residues. The CDR3 spells CASGPRGPYNEQFF. DNA for the CDR3: TGTGCCAGCGGTCCTCGCGGCCCCTACAATGAGCAGTTCTTC.

The CDR3 nucleotides read TGTGCCAGCAGTGATTCGGGGTCTGGGGCCAACGTCCTGACTTTC. This gives the protein CASSDSGSGANVLTF. V and J are TRBV6-1 and TRBJ2-6; a possible D gene is TRBD2 (5 bases). V was clipped by 3 bases and J by 1 base, with 7 bases between them. The CDR3 has 15 amino acids. CDR1 and CDR2 (germline): MNHNS, SASEGT.

J is TRBJ2-3 and V is TRBV7-6; perhaps TRBD2 as D (5 bases). The germline V gene encodes CDR1 SGHVS and CDR2 FNYEAQ. The length of the CDR3 is 16 residues. V lost 0 bases and J 0 bases, leaving 10 bases between the germline ends. CDR3 nucleotides: TGTGCCAGCAGCTTAGCACCCGGAGGAAGCACAGATACGCAGTATTTT. This sequence encodes CASSLAPGGSTDTQYF.